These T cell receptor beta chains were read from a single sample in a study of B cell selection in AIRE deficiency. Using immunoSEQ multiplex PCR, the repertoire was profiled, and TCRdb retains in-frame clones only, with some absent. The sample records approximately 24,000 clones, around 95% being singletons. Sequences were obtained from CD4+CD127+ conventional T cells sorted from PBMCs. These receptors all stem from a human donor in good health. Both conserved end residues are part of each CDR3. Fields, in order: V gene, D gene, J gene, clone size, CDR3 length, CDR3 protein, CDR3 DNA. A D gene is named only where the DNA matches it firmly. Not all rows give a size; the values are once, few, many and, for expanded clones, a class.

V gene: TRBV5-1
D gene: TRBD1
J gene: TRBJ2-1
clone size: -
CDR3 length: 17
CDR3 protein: CASSLGTGVKPYNEQFF
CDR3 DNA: TGCGCCAGCAGCTTAGGTACAGGGGTAAAACCCTACAATGAGCAGTTCTTC

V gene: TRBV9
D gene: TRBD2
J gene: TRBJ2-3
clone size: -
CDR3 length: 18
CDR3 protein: CASSARTSGRAWTDTQYF
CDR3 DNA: TGTGCCAGCAGCGCGAGGACTAGCGGGAGGGCATGGACAGATACGCAGTATTTT

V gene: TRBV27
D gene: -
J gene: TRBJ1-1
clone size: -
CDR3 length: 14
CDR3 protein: CASSLYRGGRGAFF
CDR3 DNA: TGTGCCAGCAGTTTATATCGTGGGGGGCGCGGGGCTTTCTTT

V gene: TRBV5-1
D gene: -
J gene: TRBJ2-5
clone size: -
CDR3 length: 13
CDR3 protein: CASSVTTQETQYF
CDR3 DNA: TGCGCCAGCAGCGTAACAACCCAAGAGACCCAGTACTTC

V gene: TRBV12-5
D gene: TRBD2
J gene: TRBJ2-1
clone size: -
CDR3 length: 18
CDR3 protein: CASGPGTSGGASYNEQFF
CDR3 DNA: TGTGCTAGTGGTCCCGGGACTAGCGGGGGGGCCTCCTACAATGAGCAGTTCTTC

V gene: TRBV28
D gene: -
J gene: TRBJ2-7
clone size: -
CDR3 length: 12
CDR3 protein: CASSLLGNEQYF
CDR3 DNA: TGTGCCAGCAGTTTATTAGGGAACGAGCAGTACTTC

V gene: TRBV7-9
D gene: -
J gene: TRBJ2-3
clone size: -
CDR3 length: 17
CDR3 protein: CASRSLGVTPSTDTQYF
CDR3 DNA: TGTGCCAGCCGAAGCCTAGGGGTCACCCCTAGCACAGATACGCAGTATTTT

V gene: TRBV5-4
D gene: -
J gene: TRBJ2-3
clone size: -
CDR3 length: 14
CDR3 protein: CASSDRMGTVTQYF
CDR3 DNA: TGTGCCAGCAGCGACAGGATGGGAACCGTTACGCAGTATTTT

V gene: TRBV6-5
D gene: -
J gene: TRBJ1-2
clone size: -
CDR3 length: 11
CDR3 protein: CASSQGYGYTF
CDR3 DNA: TGTGCCAGCTCGCAGGGCTATGGCTACACCTTC

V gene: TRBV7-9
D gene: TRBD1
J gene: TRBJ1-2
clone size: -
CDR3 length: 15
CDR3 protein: CASSLAVGTGYGYTF
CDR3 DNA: TGTGCCAGCAGCTTAGCTGTGGGGACAGGTTATGGCTACACCTTC

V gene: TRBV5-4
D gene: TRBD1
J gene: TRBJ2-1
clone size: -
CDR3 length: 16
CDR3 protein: CASSSLGTGSYNEQFF
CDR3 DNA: TGTGCCAGCAGCAGCCTCGGGACAGGTTCCTACAATGAGCAGTTCTTC

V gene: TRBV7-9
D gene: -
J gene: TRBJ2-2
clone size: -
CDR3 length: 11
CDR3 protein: CASTLYGELFF
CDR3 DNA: TGTGCCAGCACCTTATACGGGGAGCTGTTTTTT

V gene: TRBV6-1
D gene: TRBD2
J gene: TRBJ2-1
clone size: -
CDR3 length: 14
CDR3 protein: CASGRTSGDNEQFF
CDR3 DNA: TGTGCCAGCGGACGGACTAGCGGTGACAATGAGCAGTTCTTC

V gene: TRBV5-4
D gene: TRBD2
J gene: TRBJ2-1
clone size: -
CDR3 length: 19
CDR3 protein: CASSWRLAGGKASYNEQFF
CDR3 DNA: TGTGCCAGCAGCTGGCGACTAGCGGGGGGGAAAGCCTCCTACAATGAGCAGTTCTTC

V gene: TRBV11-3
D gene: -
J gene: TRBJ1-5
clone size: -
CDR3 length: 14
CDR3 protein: CASSSQNSNQPQHF
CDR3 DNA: TGTGCCAGCAGCTCACAGAATAGCAATCAGCCCCAGCATTTT

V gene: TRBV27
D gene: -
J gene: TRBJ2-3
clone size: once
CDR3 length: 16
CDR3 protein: CASSTRGASAADTQYF
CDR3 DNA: TGTGCCAGCAGTACGCGTGGAGCTAGCGCCGCAGATACGCAGTATTTT

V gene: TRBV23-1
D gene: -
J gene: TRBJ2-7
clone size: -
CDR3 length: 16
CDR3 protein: CASSLPPPGAVYEQYF
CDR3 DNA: TGCGCCAGCAGCCTCCCCCCCCCGGGGGCGGTCTACGAGCAGTACTTC

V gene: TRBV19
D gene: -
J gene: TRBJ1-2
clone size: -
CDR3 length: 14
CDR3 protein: CASSPRTASYGYTF
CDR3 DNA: TGTGCCAGTAGTCCTCGGACAGCATCCTATGGCTACACCTTC

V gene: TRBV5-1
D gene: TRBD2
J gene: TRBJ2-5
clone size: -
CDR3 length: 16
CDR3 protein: CASSLVLAGAKETQYF
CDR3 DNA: TGCGCCAGCAGCTTGGTGTTAGCGGGGGCGAAAGAGACCCAGTACTTC

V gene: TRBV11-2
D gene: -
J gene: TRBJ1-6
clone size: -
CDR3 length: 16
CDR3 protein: CASSPLSGGTNSPLHF
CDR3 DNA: TGTGCCAGCAGCCCACTTTCGGGCGGAACGAATTCACCCCTCCACTTT

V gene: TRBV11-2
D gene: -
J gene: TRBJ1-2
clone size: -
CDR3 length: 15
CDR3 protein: CASSLELRAPKGYTF
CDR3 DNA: TGTGCCAGCAGCTTAGAATTGAGGGCCCCCAAGGGCTACACCTTC

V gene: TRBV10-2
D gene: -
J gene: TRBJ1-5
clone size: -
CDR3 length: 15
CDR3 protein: CASSNGGLGNQPQHF
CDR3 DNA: TGCGCCAGCAGTAATGGGGGCCTCGGCAATCAGCCCCAGCATTTT

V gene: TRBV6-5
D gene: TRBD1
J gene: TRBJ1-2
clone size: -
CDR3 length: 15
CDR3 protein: CASSYYTGGNYGYTF
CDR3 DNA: TGTGCCAGCAGTTATTATACAGGGGGTAACTATGGCTACACCTTC

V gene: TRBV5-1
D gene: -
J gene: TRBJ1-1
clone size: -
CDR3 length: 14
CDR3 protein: CASSLTQGNTEAFF
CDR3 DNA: TGCGCCAGCAGCTTGACACAGGGTAACACTGAAGCTTTCTTT

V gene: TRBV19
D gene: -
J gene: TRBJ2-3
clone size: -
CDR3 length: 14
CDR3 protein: CASSAQGRTDTQYF
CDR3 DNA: TGTGCCAGTAGCGCCCAGGGGCGCACAGATACGCAGTATTTT

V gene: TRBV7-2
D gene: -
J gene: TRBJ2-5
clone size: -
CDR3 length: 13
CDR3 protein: CASSFAGGETQYF
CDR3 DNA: TGTGCCAGCAGCTTTGCAGGGGGGGAGACCCAGTACTTC

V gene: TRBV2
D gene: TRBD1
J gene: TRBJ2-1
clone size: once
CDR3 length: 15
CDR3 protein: CASRAGTGLYNEQFF
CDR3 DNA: TGTGCCAGCAGAGCCGGGACAGGGTTATACAATGAGCAGTTCTTC

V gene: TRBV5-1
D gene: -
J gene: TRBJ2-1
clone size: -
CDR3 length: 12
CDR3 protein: CASSPTSGEQFF
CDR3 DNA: TGCGCCAGCAGCCCGACTAGTGGTGAGCAGTTCTTC

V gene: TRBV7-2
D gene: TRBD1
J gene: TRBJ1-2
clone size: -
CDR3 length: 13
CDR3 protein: CASSLRQGYGYTF
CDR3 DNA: TGTGCCAGCAGCTTAAGACAGGGCTATGGCTACACCTTC

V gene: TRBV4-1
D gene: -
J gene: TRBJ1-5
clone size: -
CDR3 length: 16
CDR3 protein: CASSQDLEHSNQPQHF
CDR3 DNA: TGCGCCAGCAGCCAAGATCTAGAACACAGCAATCAGCCCCAGCATTTT

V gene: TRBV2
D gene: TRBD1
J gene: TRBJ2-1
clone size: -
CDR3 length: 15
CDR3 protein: CASRSGTGVYNEQFF
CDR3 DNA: TGTGCCAGCAGGTCCGGGACAGGGGTATACAATGAGCAGTTCTTC

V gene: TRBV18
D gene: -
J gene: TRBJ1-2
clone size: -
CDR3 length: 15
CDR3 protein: CASSTEANTNYGYTF
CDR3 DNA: TGTGCCAGCTCAACAGAGGCTAACACTAACTATGGCTACACCTTC

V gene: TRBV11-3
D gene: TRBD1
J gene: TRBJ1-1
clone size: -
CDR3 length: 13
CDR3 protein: CASSDRVRDEAFF
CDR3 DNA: TGTGCCAGCAGCGACAGGGTTCGAGATGAAGCTTTCTTT

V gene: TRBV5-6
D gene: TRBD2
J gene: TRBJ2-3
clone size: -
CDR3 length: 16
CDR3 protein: CASSPASGGITDTQYF
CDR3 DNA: TGTGCCAGCAGCCCCGCTAGCGGGGGGATCACAGATACGCAGTATTTT

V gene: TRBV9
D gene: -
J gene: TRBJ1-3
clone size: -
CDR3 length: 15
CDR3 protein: CASSGYWGPGNTIYF
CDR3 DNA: TGTGCCAGCAGTGGGTATTGGGGGCCTGGAAACACCATATATTTT

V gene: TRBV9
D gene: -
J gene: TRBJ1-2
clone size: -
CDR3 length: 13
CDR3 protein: CASSVGGTDGYTF
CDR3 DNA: TGTGCCAGCAGCGTTGGGGGTACGGATGGCTACACCTTC

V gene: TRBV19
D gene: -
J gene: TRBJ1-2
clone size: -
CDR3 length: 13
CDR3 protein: CASSTDSIGGYTF
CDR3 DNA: TGTGCCAGTAGCACGGACAGTATCGGGGGCTACACCTTC

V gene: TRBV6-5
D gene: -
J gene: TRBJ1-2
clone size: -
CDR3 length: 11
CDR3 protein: CASSGGYGYTF
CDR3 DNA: TGTGCCAGCAGTGGGGGCTATGGCTACACCTTC

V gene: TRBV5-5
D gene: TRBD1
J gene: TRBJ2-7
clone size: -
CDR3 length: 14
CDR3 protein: CASSLSGQGYEQYF
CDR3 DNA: TGTGCCAGCAGCTTGTCGGGACAGGGGTACGAGCAGTACTTC

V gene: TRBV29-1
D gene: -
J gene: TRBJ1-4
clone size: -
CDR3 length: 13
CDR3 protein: CSVHKSANEKLFF
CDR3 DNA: TGCAGCGTTCACAAGTCAGCTAATGAAAAACTGTTTTTT

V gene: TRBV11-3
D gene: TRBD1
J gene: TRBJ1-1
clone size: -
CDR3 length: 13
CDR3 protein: CASSLETGTEAFF
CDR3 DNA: TGTGCCAGCAGCTTAGAGACAGGGACTGAAGCTTTCTTT

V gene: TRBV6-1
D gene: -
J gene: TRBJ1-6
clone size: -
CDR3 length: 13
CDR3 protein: CASSERRNSPLHF
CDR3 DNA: TGTGCCAGCAGTGAGAGGCGTAATTCACCCCTCCACTTT

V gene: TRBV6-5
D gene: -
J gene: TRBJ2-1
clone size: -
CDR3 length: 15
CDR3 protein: CASSYPHTGINEQFF
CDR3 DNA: TGTGCCAGCAGTTATCCCCACACAGGGATCAATGAGCAGTTCTTC

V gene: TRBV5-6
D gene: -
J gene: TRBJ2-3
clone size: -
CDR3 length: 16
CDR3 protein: CASSRHGVISTDTQYF
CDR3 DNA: TGTGCCAGCAGTCGGCACGGGGTAATCAGCACAGATACGCAGTATTTT

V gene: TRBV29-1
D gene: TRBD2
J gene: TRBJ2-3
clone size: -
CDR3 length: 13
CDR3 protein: CSVQAGVLDTQYF
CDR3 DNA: TGCAGCGTCCAAGCGGGGGTCCTGGATACGCAGTATTTT

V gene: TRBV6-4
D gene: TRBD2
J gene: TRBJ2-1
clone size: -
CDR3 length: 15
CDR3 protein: CASSPRLAGAGEQFF
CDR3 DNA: TGTGCCAGCTCGCCCCGACTAGCGGGAGCGGGTGAGCAGTTCTTC

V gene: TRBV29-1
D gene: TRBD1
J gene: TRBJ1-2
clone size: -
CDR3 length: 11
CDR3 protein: CSVGDRGGYTF
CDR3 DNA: TGCAGCGTGGGGGACAGGGGTGGCTACACCTTC

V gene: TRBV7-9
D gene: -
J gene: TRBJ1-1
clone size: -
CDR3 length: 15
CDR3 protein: CASSPREEIRTEAFF
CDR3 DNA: TGTGCCAGCAGCCCCAGAGAGGAGATACGCACTGAAGCTTTCTTT

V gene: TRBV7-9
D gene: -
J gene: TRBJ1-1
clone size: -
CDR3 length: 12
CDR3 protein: CASSPRTTEAFF
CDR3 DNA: TGTGCCAGCAGCCCAAGGACCACTGAAGCTTTCTTT

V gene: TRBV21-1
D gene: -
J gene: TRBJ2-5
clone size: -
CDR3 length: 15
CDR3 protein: CASSLGGDPEETQYF
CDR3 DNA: TGTGCCAGCAGCTTGGGGGGGGACCCCGAAGAGACCCAGTACTTC

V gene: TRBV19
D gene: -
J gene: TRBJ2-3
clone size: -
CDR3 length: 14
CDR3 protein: CASSIPGSTNTQYF
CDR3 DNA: TGTGCCAGTAGTATACCGGGCTCAACAAATACGCAGTATTTT

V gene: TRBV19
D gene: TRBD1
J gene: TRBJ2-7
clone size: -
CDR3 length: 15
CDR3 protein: CASSRGPGQNYEQYF
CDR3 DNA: TGTGCCAGTAGTAGGGGACCGGGACAGAACTACGAGCAGTACTTC

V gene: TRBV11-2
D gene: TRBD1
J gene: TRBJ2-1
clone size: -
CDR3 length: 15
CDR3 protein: CASSRTGESYNEQFF
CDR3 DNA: TGTGCCAGCAGCCGGACAGGGGAATCCTACAATGAGCAGTTCTTC